This section outlines one TCR beta chain sequence together with its context. Its target is not known. These data belong to a study of cytomegalovirus exposure and HLA in healthy donors. Study summary: The approximately 120 validation repertoires were reported in a later analysis to have been generated on the same platform as the 500 to 700 first-cohort repertoires.

The protocol was immunoSEQ multiplex PCR, while the TCRdb copy is restricted to in-frame clones and leaves out a portion. The sample consists of 120,000 or so clones, approximately 88% of them appearing once. Whole-study findings and limits: Most observed TCR sequences were rare, whereas some public TCRs were detected in many donors. Investigators reported 150 to 200 TCR beta chains as tied to cytomegalovirus.

The donors were in the roughly 110-subject validation cohort; that cohort was separate from the roughly 700-subject first cohort. Per the germline V gene, CDR1 is MRHNA and CDR2 is SNTAGT. There are 15 residues in the CDR3. V trimming: 0 bases; J trimming: 4 bases; junction bases outside the gene matches: 0. The clonotype was recovered from a woman younger than 30 in good health and CMV-seronegative. The sequenced sample was PBMCs. The V gene is TRBV6-4, the J gene TRBJ2-3; 11 nucleotides line up with TRBD1. The CDR3 protein is CASSDSGQGADTQYF. The CDR3 nucleotides are TGTGCCAGCAGTGACTCGGGACAGGGGGCAGATACGCAGTATTTT.